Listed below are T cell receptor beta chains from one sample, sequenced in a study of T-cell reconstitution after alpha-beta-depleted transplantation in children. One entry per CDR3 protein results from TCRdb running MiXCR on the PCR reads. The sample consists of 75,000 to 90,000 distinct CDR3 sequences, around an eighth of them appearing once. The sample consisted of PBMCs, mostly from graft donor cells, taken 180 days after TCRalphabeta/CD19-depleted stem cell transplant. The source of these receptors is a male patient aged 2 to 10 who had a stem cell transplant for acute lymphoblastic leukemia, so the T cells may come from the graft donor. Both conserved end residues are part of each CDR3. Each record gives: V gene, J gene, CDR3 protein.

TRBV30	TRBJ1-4	CAWSVWSNEKLFF
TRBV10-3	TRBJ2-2	CAINGQPGEGELFF
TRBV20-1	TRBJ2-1	CSARATVARQISYNEQFF
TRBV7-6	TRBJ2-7	CASSYSGQNYEQYF
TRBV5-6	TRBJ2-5	CASSPTGGGKTQYF
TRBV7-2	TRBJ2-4	CASSLQSIQYF
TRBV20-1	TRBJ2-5	CSASIPVGETQYF
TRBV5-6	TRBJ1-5	CASSFQGQAFQSNQPQHF
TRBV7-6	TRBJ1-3	CASSLGGGSGNTIYF
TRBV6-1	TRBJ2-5	CASSRQGWYQETQYF
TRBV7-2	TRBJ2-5	CASSLVRGPSGDGAQYF
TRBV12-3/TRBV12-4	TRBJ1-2	CASSFLQGRNGYTF
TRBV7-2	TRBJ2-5	CASSSRTRVRETQYF
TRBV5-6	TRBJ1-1	CASSLAAWGNTEAFF
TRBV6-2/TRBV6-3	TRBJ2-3	CASSQFDTQYF
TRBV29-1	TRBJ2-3	CSVLRPPGGQYF
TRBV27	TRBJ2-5	CASSPRQGLETQYF
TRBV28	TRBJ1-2	CASSLQGSNYGYTF
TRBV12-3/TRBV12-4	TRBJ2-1	CASSSFYNEQFF
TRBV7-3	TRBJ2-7	CASSLTGTRTSYEQYF